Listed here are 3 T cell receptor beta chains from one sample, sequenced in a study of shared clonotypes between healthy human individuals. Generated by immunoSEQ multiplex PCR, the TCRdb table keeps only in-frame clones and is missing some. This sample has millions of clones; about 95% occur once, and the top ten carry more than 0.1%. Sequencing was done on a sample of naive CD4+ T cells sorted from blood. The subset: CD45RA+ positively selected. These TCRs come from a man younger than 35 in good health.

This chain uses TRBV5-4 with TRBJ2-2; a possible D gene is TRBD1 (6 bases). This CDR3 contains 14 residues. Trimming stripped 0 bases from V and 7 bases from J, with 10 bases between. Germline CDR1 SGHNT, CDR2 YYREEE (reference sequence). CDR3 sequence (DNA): TGTGCCAGCAGCTTGGAAACAGGGCACGGGGAGCTGTTTTTT. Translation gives CASSLETGHGELFF.

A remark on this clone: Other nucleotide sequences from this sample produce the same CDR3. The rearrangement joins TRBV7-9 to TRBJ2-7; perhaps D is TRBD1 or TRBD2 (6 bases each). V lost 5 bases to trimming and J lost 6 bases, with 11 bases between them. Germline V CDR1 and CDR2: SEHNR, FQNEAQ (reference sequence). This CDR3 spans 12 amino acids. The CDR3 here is CASSLEGGEQYF. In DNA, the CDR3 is TGTGCCAGCAGCCTAGAGGGGGGCGAGCAGTACTTC. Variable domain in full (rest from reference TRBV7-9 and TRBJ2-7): DTGVSQNPRHKITKRGQNVTFRCDPISEHNRLYWYRQTLGQGPEFLTYFQNEAQLEKSRLLSDRFSAERPKGSFSTLEIQRTEQGDSAMYLCASSLEGGEQYFGPGTRLTVT.

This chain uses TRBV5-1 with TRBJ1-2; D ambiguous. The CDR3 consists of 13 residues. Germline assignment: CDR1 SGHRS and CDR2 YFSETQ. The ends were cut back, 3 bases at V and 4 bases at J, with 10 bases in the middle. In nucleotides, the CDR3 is TGCGCCAGCAGCTCGATCGGCGCCTATGGCTACACCTTC. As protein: CASSSIGAYGYTF.